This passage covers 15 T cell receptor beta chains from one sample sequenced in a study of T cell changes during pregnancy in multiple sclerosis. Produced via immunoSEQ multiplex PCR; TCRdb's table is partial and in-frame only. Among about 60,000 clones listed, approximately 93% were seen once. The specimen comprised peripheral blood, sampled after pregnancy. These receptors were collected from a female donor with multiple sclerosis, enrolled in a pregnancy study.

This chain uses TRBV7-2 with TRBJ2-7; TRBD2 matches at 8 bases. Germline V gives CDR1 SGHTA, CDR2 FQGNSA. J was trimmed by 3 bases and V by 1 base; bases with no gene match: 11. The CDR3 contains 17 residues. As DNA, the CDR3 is TGTGCCAGCAGCTTAGTTTCTGGCGGGAGGACGAACTACGAGCAGTACTTC. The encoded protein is CASSLVSGGRTNYEQYF. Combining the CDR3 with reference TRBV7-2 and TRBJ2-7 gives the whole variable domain GAGVSQSPSNKVTEKGKDVELRCDPISGHTALYWYRQSLGQGLEFLIYFQGNSAPDKSGLPSDRFSAERTGGSVSTLTIQRTQQEDSAVYLCASSLVSGGRTNYEQYFGPGTRLTVT.

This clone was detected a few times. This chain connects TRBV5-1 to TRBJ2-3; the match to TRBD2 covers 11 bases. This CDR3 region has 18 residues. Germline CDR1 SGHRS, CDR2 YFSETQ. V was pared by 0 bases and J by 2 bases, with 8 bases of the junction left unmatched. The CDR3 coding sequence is TGCGCCAGCAGCTTGGGAAGGCTAGCGGGAGGAGCCACAGATACGCAGTATTTT. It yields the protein CASSLGRLAGGATDTQYF.

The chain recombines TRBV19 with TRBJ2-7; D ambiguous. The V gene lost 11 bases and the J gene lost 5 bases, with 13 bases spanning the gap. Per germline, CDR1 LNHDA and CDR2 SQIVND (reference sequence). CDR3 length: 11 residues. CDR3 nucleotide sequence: TGTGCCTACCCCGCGGTCCACGAGCAGTACTTC. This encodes CAYPAVHEQYF.

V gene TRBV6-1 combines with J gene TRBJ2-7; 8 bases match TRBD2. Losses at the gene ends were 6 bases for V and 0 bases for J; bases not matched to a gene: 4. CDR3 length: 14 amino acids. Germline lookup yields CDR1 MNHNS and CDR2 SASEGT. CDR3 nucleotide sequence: TGTGCCAGCAGACCGGGACTAGGCTCCTACGAGCAGTACTTC. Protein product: CASRPGLGSYEQYF.

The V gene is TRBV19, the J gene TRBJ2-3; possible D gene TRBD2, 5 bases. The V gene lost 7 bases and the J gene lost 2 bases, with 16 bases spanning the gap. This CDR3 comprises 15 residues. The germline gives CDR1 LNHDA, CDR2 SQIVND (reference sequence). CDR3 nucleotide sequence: TGTGCCAGTACCCCGGGGTGGCGGAACACAGATACGCAGTATTTT. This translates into CASTPGWRNTDTQYF.

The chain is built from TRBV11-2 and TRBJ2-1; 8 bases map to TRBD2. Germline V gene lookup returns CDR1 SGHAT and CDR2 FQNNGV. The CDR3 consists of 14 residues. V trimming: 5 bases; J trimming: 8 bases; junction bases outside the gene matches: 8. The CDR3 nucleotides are TGTGCCAGCAGCAGAGCGGGAGTGGTGGATGAGCAGTTCTTC. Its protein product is CASSRAGVVDEQFF.

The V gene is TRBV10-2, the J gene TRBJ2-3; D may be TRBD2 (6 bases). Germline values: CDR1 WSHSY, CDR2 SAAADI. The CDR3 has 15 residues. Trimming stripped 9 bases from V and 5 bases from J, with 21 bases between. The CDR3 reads CASSIMGGSVDTQYF. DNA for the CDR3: TGCGCCAGTTCAATCATGGGGGGTTCGGTAGATACGCAGTATTTT.

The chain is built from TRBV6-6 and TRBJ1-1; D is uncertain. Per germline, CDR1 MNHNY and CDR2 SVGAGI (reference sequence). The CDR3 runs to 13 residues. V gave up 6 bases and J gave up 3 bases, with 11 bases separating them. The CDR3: CASRSLEHTEAFF. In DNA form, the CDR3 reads TGTGCCAGCAGGTCCCTTGAGCACACTGAAGCTTTCTTT.

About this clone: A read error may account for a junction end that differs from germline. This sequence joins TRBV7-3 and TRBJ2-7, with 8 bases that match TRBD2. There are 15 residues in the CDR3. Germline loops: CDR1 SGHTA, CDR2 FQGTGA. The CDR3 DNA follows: TGTGCCAGCAGCCTAACTAGCGGCCCATCCTACGAGCAGTACTTC. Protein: CASSLTSGPSYEQYF. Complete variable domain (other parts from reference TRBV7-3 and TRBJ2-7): GAGVSQTPSNKVTEKGKYVELRCDPISGHTALYWYRQSLGQGPEFLIYFQGTGAADDSGLPNDRFFAVRPEGSVSTLKIQRTERGDSAVYLCASSLTSGPSYEQYFGPGTRLTVT.

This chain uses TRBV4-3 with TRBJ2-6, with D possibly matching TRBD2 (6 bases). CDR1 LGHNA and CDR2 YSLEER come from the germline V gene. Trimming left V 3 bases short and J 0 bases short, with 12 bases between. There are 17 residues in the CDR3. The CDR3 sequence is CASSQGDSSSGANVLTF. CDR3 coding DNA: TGCGCCAGCAGCCAGGGGGACTCAAGCTCTGGGGCCAACGTCCTGACTTTC.

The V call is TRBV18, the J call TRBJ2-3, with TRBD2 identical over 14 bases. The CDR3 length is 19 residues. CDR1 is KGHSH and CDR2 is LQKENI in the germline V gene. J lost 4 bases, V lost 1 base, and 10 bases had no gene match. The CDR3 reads CASSPLPSRLAGGPDTQYF. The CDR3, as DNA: TGTGCCAGCTCACCACTTCCCAGCCGACTAGCGGGAGGGCCAGATACGCAGTATTTT.

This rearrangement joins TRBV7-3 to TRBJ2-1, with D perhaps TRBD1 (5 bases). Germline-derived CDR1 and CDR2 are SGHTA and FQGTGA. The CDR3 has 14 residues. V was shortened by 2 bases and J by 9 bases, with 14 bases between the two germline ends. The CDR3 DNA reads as TGTGCCAGCAGCTTATATCAGGGTAGGGGTGAGCAGTTCTTC. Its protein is CASSLYQGRGEQFF.

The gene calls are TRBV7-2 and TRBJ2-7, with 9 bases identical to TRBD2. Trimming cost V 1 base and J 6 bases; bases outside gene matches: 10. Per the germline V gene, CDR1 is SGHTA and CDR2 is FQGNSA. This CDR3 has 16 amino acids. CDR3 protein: CASSLVAIAGVGEQYF. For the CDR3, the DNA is TGTGCCAGCAGCTTAGTAGCGATAGCGGGAGTGGGCGAGCAGTACTTC.

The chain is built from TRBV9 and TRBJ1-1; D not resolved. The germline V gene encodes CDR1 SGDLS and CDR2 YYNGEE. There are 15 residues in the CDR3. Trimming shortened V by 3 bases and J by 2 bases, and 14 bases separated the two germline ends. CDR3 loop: CASSAAGVGNTEAFF. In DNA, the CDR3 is TGTGCCAGCAGCGCGGCGGGTGTTGGAAACACTGAAGCTTTCTTT.

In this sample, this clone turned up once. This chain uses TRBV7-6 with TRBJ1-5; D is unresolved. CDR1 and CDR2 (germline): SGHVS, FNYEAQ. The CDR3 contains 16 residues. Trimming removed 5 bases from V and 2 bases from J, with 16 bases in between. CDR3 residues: CASSAGVGAGNQPQHF. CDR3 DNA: TGTGCCAGCAGCGCGGGCGTCGGTGCCGGCAATCAGCCCCAGCATTTT.